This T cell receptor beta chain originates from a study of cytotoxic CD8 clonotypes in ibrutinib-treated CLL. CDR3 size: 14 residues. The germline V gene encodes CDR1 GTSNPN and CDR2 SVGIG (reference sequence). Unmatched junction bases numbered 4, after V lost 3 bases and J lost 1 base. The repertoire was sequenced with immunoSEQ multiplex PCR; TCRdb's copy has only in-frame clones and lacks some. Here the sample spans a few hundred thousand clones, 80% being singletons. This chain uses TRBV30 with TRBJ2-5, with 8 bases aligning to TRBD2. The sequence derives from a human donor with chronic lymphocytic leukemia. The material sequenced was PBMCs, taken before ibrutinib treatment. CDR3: CAWSRGGIQETQYF. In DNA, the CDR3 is TGTGCCTGGAGCCGGGGGGGAATCCAAGAGACCCAGTACTTC.